The 23 T cell receptor beta chains presented below share a single source sample, sequenced in a study of cytomegalovirus exposure and HLA in healthy donors. In the PCR, 60 Vbeta and 13 Jbeta primers were used. TCRdb's table, derived via immunoSEQ multiplex PCR, lists solely in-frame clones and lacks some. The sample has about 210,000 clones, roughly 82% seen once. Sequencing was performed on PBMCs. These receptors all come from a man between 35 and 55 years old in good health and CMV-seropositive.

For the CDR3, the DNA is TGCGCCAGCAGCTTGGGACAGGGTGATGGCAATCAGCCCCAGCATTTT. The encoded protein is CASSLGQGDGNQPQHF. The J gene is TRBJ1-5, the V gene TRBV5-1; TRBD1 matches 7 bases. This CDR3 region has 16 residues. Germline V CDR1 and CDR2: SGHRS, YFSETQ. V lost 0 bases to trimming and J lost 2 bases; unmatched junction nucleotides: 5.

V usage is TRBV19 and J usage is TRBJ1-2, with 7 bases that match TRBD1. CDR1 is LNHDA, CDR2 SQIVND, per germline (reference sequence). J lost 4 bases, V lost 1 base, and 6 bases had no gene match. CDR3 size: 15 residues. This CDR3 is CASSIVGTALYGYTF. The CDR3 coding sequence is TGTGCCAGTAGTATAGTCGGGACAGCTCTCTATGGCTACACCTTC.

This clone turned up a few times. The gene calls are TRBV19 and TRBJ1-3, with D perhaps TRBD1 (5 bases). The CDR3 totals 16 residues. Trimming left V 5 bases short and J 1 base short, with 15 bases between. Germline V gives CDR1 LNHDA, CDR2 SQIVND (reference sequence). The CDR3 DNA follows: TGTGCCAGTAGTGATTTATGGGGCAAGTCTGGAAACACCATATATTTT. It codes for CASSDLWGKSGNTIYF.

V usage is TRBV4-1 and J usage is TRBJ2-2; 14 bases are shared with TRBD2. The CDR3 length is 20 residues. With V trimmed by 0 bases and J by 3 bases, 9 bases remained unmatched. CDR1 and CDR2 (germline): MGHRA, YSYEKL. The CDR3 here is CASSQEEALGLAGDTGELFF. The CDR3, as DNA: TGCGCCAGCAGCCAAGAGGAGGCGTTGGGACTAGCGGGAGACACCGGGGAGCTGTTTTTT.

V and J are TRBV6-1 and TRBJ1-2; TRBD1 matches at 8 bases. Trimming removed 5 bases from V and 4 bases from J; junction bases left unmatched: 9. The CDR3 extends over 15 amino acids. Germline loops: CDR1 MNHNS, CDR2 SASEGT. Written as DNA, the CDR3 is TGTGCCAGCAGTCCGAGGACAGGGTTGTCCTATGGCTACACCTTC. This sequence encodes CASSPRTGLSYGYTF.

The count of this clone is one. The CDR3 sequence: CASSEGDRGSNQPQHF. CDR3 sequence (DNA): TGTGCCAGCAGTGAGGGGGACAGGGGTTCCAATCAGCCCCAGCATTTT. The chain recombines TRBV6-1 with TRBJ1-5; TRBD1 aligns across 10 bases. V lost 3 bases, J lost 3 bases, and 5 bases stayed unmatched. This CDR3 has 16 residues. Germline V gene data show CDR1 as MNHNS and CDR2 as SASEGT.

The table lists this clone with a count of one. This chain connects TRBV5-1 to TRBJ2-5; D may be TRBD1 (5 bases). The germline V gene encodes CDR1 SGHRS and CDR2 YFSETQ. The V end was cut by 1 base, the J end by 0 bases, with 10 bases between. The CDR3 sequence is 15 residues long. Here the CDR3 DNA reads TGCGCCAGCAGCTTGACAGGTCCAGACCAAGAGACCCAGTACTTC. Protein sequence: CASSLTGPDQETQYF.

A single count supports this clone. The gene calls are TRBV27 and TRBJ2-5; D is perhaps TRBD1 (5 bases). V shed 2 bases and J shed 4 bases, with 8 bases lying between them. CDR1 is MNHEY, CDR2 SMNVEV, per germline (reference sequence). The CDR3 covers 13 residues. CDR3 in amino acids: CASSLRGTETQYF. Written as DNA, the CDR3 is TGTGCCAGCAGTTTAAGGGGAACAGAGACCCAGTACTTC.

The chain combines TRBV9 with TRBJ2-3; tentative D call: TRBD1 (6 bases). The germline V and J ends were trimmed by 4 bases and 5 bases, with 14 bases remaining between them. The CDR3 runs 14 residues. Germline CDR1 and CDR2: SGDLS and YYNGEE. CDR3 in amino acids: CASSLRQDRDTQYF. The CDR3 DNA follows: TGTGCCAGCAGCCTCCGACAGGACAGAGATACGCAGTATTTT.

This clone was found once. This chain links TRBV6-4 with TRBJ2-2; 9 bases agree with TRBD2. Germline V gene sequence: CDR1 MRHNA, CDR2 SNTAGT. CDR3 length equals 15 residues. J gave up 4 bases and V 5 bases, and 5 bases lay outside the gene matches. CDR3 amino acids: CASSLSGSGTGELFF. The CDR3 DNA reads TGTGCCAGCAGTCTTAGCGGGAGCGGCACCGGGGAGCTGTTTTTT.

The chain uses TRBV7-3 and TRBJ2-5, with D possibly TRBD1 on 7 matching bases. The J call is doubtful: the DNA matches TRBJ2-7 better. CDR1 is SGHTA and CDR2 is FQGTGA in the germline V gene. This CDR3 comprises 15 residues. The CDR3 sequence is CASSPRDSSSYEQYF. Written as DNA, the CDR3 is TGTGCCAGCAGCCCGCGGGACAGCAGCTCCTACGAGCAGTACTTC.

The chain carries TRBV7-6 and TRBJ2-3, with TRBD2 identical over 14 bases. Unmatched junction bases numbered 5, after V lost 5 bases and J lost 4 bases. The CDR3 is 16 residues long. Germline CDR1 SGHVS, CDR2 FNYEAQ. The CDR3 reads CASSQTSGRGSDTQYF. DNA of the CDR3: TGTGCCAGCAGCCAGACTAGCGGGAGGGGATCAGATACGCAGTATTTT.

The chain carries TRBV7-8 and TRBJ2-1; the match to TRBD2 covers 15 bases. CDR1 and CDR2 from the germline V gene are SGHVS and FQNEAQ. The CDR3 consists of 20 residues. Germline trimming cut 1 base from V and 7 bases from J; bases unmatched to any gene: 14. The CDR3 nucleotides are TGTGCCAGCAGCTTAGTGGGGCCCGGGACTAGCGGGAGGAAGGGGAATGAGCAGTTCTTC. As protein: CASSLVGPGTSGRKGNEQFF.

The chain joins TRBV5-1 to TRBJ1-2; D perhaps matches TRBD1 (5 bases). With 0 bases removed from V and 3 bases from J, the gap between germline ends came to 9 bases. The germline CDR1 and CDR2 sequences are SGHRS and YFSETQ. The CDR3 contains 14 residues. CDR3 bases: TGCGCCAGCAGCTTGGCGGGGGGGGACTATGGCTACACCTTC. Encoded protein: CASSLAGGDYGYTF.

This clone was seen a few times. The genes are TRBV29-1 and TRBJ2-1, with 8 positions matching TRBD2. CDR3 size: 12 residues. Germline values: CDR1 SQVTM, CDR2 ANQGSEA. V was clipped by 5 bases and J by 9 bases; unmatched bases: 6. CDR3 coding DNA: TGCAGCGTTATTAGCGGGAACGGTGAGCAGTTCTTC. Its protein is CSVISGNGEQFF.

The gene calls are TRBV6-1 and TRBJ2-7; D ambiguous. The CDR3 runs 16 residues. In germline, CDR1 is MNHNS, CDR2 SASEGT. V was pared by 1 base and J by 0 bases, with 13 bases between. DNA of the CDR3: TGTGCCAGCAGTGAAGGTCGCAGGATCTCCTCCTACGAGCAGTACTTC. Protein sequence: CASSEGRRISSYEQYF.

This chain connects TRBV4-1 to TRBJ2-1; D is perhaps TRBD1 (6 bases). Per germline, CDR1 MGHRA and CDR2 YSYEKL. This CDR3 is 14 amino acids long. V was trimmed by 3 bases and J by 5 bases, leaving 11 bases between them. CDR3 DNA sequence: TGCGCCAGCAGCCATGGGGGCCCCGACAATGAGCAGTTCTTC. Its translation is CASSHGGPDNEQFF.

The rearrangement uses TRBV4-1 and TRBJ1-2; the D gene is possibly TRBD1 (5 bases). The V gene lost 0 bases and the J gene lost 4 bases, with 9 bases spanning the gap. The CDR3 spans 14 residues. The germline gives CDR1 MGHRA, CDR2 YSYEKL. In DNA, the CDR3 is TGCGCCAGCAGCCAAGACGGGGACTTCTATGGCTACACCTTC. Encoded protein: CASSQDGDFYGYTF.

The V call is TRBV11-2, the J call TRBJ2-1; 10 bases agree with TRBD2. This CDR3 comprises 16 residues. Germline-derived CDR1 and CDR2 are SGHAT and FQNNGV. Trimming cost V 5 bases and J 4 bases; bases outside gene matches: 8. Here the CDR3 DNA reads TGTGCCAGCAGCCCAGTAGCGGGAGGTATGTACAATGAGCAGTTCTTC. Residues: CASSPVAGGMYNEQFF.

With regard to this clone: At the DNA level, this CDR3 is encoded by other sequences in the same sample as well. The chain uses TRBV18 and TRBJ1-1; TRBD1 is a possible D gene (5 bases). Trimming stripped 2 bases from V and 3 bases from J, with 7 bases between. The length of the CDR3 is 13 residues. The germline CDR1 and CDR2 sequences are KGHSH and LQKENI. This CDR3 is CASSPRGDTEAFF. CDR3 DNA sequence: TGTGCCAGCTCACCAAGGGGCGACACTGAAGCTTTCTTT. The variable domain in full, with the rest retrieved from reference TRBV18 and TRBJ1-1, is NAGVMQNPRHLVRRRGQEARLRCSPMKGHSHVYWYRQLPEEGLKFMVYLQKENIIDESGMPKERFSAEFPKEGPSILRIQQVVRGDSAAYFCASSPRGDTEAFFGQGTRLTVV.

The chain recombines TRBV11-2 with TRBJ1-2, with a weak D call TRBD1 (6 bases). The CDR3 totals 13 residues. Germline assignment: CDR1 SGHAT and CDR2 FQNNGV. Between the trimmed V and J ends, which lost 5 bases and 4 bases, there was a span of 11 bases. The CDR3 is CASSADRLYGYTF. The CDR3 coding sequence is TGTGCCAGCAGCGCCGACAGGCTCTATGGCTACACCTTC.

The J gene is TRBJ2-2, the V gene TRBV27, with 7 bases identical to TRBD1. The junction had 4 bases not matched to a gene; V was cut back by 3 bases and J by 0 bases. This CDR3 spans 16 amino acids. The germline CDR1 and CDR2 sequences are MNHEY and SMNVEV (reference sequence). The CDR3 protein is CASSFRTGPNTGELFF. In DNA, the CDR3 is TGTGCCAGCAGTTTCCGGACAGGCCCGAACACCGGGGAGCTGTTTTTT.

J is TRBJ1-2 and V is TRBV19; 10 nucleotides align to TRBD1. This CDR3 contains 15 residues. Trimming removed 7 bases from V and 4 bases from J; junction bases left unmatched: 9. Germline V gene sequence: CDR1 LNHDA, CDR2 SQIVND (reference sequence). The DNA of the CDR3 is TGTGCCAGTACACTCGGACAGGGGGTTACCTATGGCTACACCTTC. As protein: CASTLGQGVTYGYTF.